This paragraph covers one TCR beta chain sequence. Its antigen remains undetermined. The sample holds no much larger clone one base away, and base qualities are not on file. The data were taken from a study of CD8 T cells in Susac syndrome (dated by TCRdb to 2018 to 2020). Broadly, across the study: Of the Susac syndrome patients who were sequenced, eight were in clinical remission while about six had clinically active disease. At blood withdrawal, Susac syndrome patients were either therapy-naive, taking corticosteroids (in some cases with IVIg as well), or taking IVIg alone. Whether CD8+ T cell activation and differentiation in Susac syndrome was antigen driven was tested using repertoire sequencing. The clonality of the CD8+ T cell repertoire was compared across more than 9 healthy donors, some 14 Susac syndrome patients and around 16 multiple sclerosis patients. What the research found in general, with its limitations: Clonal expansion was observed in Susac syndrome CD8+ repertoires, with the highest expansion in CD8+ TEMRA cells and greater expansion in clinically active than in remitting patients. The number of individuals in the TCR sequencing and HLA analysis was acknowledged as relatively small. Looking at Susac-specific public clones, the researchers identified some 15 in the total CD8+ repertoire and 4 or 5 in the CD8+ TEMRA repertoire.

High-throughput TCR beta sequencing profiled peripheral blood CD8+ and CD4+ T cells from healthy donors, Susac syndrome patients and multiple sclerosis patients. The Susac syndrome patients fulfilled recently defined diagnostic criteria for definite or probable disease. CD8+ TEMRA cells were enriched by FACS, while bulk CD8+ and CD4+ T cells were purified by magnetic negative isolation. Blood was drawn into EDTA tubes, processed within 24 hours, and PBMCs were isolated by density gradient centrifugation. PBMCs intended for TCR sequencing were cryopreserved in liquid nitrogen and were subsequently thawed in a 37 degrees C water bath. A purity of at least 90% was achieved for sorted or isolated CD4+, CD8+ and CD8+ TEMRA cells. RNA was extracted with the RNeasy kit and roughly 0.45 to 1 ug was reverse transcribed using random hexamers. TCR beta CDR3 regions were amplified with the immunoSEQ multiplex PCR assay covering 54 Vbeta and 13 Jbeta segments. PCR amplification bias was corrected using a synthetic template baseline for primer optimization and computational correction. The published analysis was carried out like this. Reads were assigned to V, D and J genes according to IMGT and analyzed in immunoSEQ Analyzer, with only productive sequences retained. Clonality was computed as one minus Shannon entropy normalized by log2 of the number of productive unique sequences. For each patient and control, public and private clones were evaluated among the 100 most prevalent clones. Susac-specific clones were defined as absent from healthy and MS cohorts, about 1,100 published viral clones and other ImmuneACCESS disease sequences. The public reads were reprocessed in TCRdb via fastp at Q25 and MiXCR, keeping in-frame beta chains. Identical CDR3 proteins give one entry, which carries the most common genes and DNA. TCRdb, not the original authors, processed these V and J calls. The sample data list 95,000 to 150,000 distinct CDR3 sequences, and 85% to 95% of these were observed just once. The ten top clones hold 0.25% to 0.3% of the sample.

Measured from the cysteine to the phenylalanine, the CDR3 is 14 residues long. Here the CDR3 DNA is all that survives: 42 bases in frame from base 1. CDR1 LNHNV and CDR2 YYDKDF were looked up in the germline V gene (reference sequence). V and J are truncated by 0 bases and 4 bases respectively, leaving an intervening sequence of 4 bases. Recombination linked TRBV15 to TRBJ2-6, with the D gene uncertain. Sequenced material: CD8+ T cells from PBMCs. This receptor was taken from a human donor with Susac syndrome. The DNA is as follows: TGTGCCACCAGCAGAGATGCCGGGGCCAACGTCCTGACTTTC. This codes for CATSRDAGANVLTF. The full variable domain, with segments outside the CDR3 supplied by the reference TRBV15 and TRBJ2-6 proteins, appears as DAMVIQNPRYQVTQFGKPVTLSCSQTLNHNVMYWYQQKSSQAPKLLFHYYDKDFNNEADTPDNFQSRRPNTSFCFLDIRSPGLGDTAMYLCATSRDAGANVLTFGAGSRLTVL.